This T cell receptor (beta chain) emerged from a study of blood T cells in healthy people across ages. CDR3 length equals 14 residues. Germline V gene lookup returns CDR1 SGHRS and CDR2 YFSETQ. V lost 6 bases to trimming and J lost 0 bases, with 11 bases between them. A J-beta primer mix and a sample-barcoded 5' primer were used in a second PCR of roughly 7 to 12 cycles. Each CDR3 protein gets one entry after TCRdb re-called the 5' RACE reads with MiXCR. The table includes roughly 570,000 distinct CDR3 sequences, 27% detected once. There are a few counts of this clonotype. The antigen is not known. General study points: Greater diversity and more naive CD4+ cells were seen in long-lived donors than in aged donors.

The TCR was taken from a woman in her 70s in good health. The specimen was blood. V and J are TRBV5-1 and TRBJ2-3; tentatively, D is TRBD1 or TRBD2 (5 bases each). The CDR3 is CASIPGRSTDTQYF. In nucleotides, the CDR3 is TGCGCCAGCATCCCGGGACGTAGCACAGATACGCAGTATTTT.